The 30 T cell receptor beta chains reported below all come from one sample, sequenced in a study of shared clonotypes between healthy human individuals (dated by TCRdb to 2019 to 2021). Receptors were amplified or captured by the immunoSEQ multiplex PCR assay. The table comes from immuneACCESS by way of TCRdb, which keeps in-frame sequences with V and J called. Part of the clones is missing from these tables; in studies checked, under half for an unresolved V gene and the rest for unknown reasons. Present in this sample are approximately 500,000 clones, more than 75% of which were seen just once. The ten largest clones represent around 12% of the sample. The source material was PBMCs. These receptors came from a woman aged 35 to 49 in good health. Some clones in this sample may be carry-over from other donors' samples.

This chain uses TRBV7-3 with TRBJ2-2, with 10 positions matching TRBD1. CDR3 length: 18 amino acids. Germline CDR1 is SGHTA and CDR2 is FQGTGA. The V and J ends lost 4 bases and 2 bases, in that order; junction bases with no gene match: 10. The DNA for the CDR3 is TGTGCCAGCAGCTACTCCTCGACAGGGGGCCTAAACACCGGGGAGCTGTTTTTT. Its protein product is CASSYSSTGGLNTGELFF.

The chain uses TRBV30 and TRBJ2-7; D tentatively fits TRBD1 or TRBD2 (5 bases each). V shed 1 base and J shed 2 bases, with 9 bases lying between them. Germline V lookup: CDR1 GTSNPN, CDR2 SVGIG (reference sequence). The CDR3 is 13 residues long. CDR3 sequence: CAWSAGTAYEQYF. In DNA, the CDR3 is TGTGCCTGGAGTGCAGGGACGGCCTACGAGCAGTACTTC.

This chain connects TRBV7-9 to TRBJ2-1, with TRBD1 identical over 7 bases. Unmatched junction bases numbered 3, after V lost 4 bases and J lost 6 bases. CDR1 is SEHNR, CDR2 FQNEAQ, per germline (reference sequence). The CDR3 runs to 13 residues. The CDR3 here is CASSWGQINEQFF. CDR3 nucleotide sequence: TGTGCCAGCAGCTGGGGACAGATCAATGAGCAGTTCTTC.

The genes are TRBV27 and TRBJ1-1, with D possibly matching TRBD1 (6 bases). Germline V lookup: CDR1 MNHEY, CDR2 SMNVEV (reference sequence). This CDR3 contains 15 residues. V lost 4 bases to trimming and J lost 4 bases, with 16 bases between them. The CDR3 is CASSYVGAEVTEAFF. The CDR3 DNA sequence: TGTGCCAGCAGTTATGTGGGGGCGGAGGTCACTGAAGCTTTCTTT.

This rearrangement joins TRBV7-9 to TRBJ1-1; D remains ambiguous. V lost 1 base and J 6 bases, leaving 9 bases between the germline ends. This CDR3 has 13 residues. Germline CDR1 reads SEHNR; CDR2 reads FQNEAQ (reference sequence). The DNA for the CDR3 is TGTGCCAGCAGCTTAGAGTATACGGCTGAAGCTTTCTTT. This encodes CASSLEYTAEAFF. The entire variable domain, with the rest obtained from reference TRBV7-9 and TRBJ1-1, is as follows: DTGVSQNPRHKITKRGQNVTFRCDPISEHNRLYWYRQTLGQGPEFLTYFQNEAQLEKSRLLSDRFSAERPKGSFSTLEIQRTEQGDSAMYLCASSLEYTAEAFFGQGTRLTVV.

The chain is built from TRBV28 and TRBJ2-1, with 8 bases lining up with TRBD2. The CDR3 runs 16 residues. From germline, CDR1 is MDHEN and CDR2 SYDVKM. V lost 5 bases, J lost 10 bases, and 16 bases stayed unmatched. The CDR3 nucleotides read TGTGCCAGCAGTGCATTCACTAGCGGAGCCGGCGGGGAGCAGTTCTTC. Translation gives CASSAFTSGAGGEQFF.

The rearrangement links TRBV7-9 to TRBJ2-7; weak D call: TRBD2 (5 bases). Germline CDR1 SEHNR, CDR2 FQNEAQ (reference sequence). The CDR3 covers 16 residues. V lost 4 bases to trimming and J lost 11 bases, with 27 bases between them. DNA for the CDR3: TGTGCCAGCAGCTATGCCCATCTAGGGAGAATAAACGGGGAGTACTTC. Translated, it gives CASSYAHLGRINGEYF.

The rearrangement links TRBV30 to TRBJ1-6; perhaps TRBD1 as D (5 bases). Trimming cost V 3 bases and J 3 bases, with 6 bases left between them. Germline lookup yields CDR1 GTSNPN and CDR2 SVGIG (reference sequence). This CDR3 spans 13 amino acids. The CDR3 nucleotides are TGTGCCTGGAGGGACAACTATAATTCACCCCTCCACTTT. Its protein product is CAWRDNYNSPLHF.

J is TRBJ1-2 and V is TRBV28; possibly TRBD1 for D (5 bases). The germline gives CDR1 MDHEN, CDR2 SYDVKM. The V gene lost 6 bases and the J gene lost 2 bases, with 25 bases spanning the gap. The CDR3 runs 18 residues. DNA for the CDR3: TGTGCCAGCAGCAGTTTATCCCCAAGTCGGGGGAAAAACTATGGCTACACCTTC. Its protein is CASSSLSPSRGKNYGYTF.

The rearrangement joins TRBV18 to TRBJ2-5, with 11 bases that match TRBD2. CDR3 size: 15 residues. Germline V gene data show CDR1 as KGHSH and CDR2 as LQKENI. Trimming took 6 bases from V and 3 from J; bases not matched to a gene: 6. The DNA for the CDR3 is TGTGCCAGCTCGCGACTAGCGGGATTTGAAGAGACCCAGTACTTC. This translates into CASSRLAGFEETQYF.

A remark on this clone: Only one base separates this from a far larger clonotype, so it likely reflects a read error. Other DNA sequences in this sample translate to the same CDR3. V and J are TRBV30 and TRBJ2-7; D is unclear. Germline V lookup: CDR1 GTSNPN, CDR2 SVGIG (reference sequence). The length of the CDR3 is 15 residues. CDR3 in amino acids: CALALDQIVAYEQYF. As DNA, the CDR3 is TGTGCCTTAGCCTTGGACCAGATAGTGGCCTACGAGCAGTATTTC. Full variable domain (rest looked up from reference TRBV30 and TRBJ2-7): SQTIHQWPATLVQPVGSPLSLECTVEGTSNPNLYWYRQAAGRGLQLLFYSVGIGQISSEVPQNLSASRPQDRQFILSSKKLLLSDSGFYLCALALDQIVAYEQYFGPGTRLTVT.

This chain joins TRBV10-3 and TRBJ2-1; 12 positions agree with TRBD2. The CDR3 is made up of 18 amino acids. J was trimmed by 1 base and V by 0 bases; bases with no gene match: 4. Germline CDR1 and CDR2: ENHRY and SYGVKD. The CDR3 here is CAISESTSGRKSYNEQFF. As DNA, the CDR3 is TGTGCCATCAGTGAGTCGACTAGCGGGAGAAAATCCTACAATGAGCAGTTCTTC.

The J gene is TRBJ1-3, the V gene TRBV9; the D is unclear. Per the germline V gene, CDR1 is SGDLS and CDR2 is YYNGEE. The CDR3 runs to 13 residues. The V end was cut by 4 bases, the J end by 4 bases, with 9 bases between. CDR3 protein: CASSPAYGNTIYF. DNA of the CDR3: TGTGCCAGCAGCCCTGCCTACGGAAACACCATATATTTT. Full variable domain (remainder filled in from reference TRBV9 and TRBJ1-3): DSGVTQTPKHLITATGQRVTLRCSPRSGDLSVYWYQQSLDQGLQFLIQYYNGEERAKGNILERFSAQQFPDLHSELNLSSLELGDSALYFCASSPAYGNTIYFGEGSWLTVV.

The CDR3 is CATRDVNTGELFF. CDR3 sequence (DNA): TGTGCCACCCGCGACGTAAACACCGGGGAGCTGTTTTTT. The chain recombines TRBV18 with TRBJ2-2; D gene uncertain. Trimming left V 10 bases short and J 2 bases short, with 11 bases between. Germline V gene lookup returns CDR1 KGHSH and CDR2 LQKENI. This CDR3 has 13 amino acids.

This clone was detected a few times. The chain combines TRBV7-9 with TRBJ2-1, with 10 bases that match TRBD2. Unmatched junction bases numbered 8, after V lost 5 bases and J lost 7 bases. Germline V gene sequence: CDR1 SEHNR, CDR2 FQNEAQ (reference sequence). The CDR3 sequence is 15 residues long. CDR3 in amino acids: CASSLWLAGVNEQFF. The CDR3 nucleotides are TGTGCCAGCAGCCTTTGGCTAGCGGGAGTTAATGAGCAGTTCTTC.

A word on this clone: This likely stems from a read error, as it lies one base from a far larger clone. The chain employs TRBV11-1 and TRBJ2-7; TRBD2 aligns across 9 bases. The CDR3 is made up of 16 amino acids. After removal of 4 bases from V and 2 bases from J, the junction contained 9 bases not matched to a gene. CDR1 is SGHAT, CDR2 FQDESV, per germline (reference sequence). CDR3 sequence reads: CASSSPGTSCTYEQYF. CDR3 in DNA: TGTGCCAGCAGCTCTCCAGGGACTAGCTGCACCTACGAGCAGTACTTC.

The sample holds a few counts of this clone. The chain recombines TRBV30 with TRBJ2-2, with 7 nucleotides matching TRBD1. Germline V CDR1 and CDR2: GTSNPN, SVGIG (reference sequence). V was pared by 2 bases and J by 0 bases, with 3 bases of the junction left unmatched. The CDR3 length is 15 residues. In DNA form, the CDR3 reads TGTGCCTGGAGTCACGGGACAGCGAACACCGGGGAGCTGTTTTTT. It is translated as CAWSHGTANTGELFF.

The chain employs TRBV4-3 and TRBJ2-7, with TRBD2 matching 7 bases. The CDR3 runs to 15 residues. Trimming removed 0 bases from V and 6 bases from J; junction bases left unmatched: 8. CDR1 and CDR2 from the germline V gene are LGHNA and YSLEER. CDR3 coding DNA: TGCGCCAGCAGCCAAGACGGGGGAGGGTTTGTCGAGCAGTACTTC. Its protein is CASSQDGGGFVEQYF.

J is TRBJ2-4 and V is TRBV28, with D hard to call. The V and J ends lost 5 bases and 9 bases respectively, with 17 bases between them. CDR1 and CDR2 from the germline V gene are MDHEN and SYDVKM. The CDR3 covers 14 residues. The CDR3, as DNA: TGTGCCAGCAGTCCCCGATTTGCGTCTGGCATTCAGTACTTC. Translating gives CASSPRFASGIQYF.

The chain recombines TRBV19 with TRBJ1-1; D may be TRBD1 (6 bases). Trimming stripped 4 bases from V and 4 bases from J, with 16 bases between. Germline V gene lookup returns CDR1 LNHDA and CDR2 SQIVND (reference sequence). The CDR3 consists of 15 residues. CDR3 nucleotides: TGTGCCAGTAGTACACGACAGGTGGGGAGCACTGAAGCTTTCTTT. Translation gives CASSTRQVGSTEAFF.

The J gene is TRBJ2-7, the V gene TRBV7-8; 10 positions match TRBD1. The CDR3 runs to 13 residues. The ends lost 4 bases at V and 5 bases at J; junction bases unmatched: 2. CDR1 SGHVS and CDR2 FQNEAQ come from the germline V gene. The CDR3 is CASSSGTGDEQYF. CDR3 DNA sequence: TGTGCCAGCAGCTCCGGGACAGGGGACGAGCAGTACTTC.

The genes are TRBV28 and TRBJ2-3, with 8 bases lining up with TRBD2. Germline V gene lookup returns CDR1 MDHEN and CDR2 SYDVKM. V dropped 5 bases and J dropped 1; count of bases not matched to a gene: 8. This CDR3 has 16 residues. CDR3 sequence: CASSPKLAGRTDTQYF. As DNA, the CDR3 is TGTGCCAGCAGTCCAAAGCTAGCGGGCCGCACAGATACGCAGTATTTT.

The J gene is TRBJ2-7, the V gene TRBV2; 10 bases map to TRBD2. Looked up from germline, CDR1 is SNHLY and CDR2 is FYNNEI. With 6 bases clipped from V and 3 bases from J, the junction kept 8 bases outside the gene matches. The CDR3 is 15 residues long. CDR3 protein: CASRATSGINYEQYF. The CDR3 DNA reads TGTGCCAGCAGGGCCACTAGCGGGATTAACTACGAGCAGTACTTC.

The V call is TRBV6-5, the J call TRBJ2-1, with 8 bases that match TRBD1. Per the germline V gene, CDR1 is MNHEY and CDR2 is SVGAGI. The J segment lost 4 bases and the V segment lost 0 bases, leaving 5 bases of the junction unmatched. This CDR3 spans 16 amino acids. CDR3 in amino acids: CASSYSGTGIYNEQFF. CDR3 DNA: TGTGCCAGCAGTTACTCGGGGACAGGAATTTACAATGAGCAGTTCTTC.

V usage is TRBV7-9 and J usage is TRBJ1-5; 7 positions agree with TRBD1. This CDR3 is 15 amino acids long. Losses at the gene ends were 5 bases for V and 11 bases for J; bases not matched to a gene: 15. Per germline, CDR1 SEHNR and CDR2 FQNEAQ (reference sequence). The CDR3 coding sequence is TGTGCCAGCAGCCCGACAGGGACCCCAAAGGAGGCCCAGCATTTT. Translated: CASSPTGTPKEAQHF.

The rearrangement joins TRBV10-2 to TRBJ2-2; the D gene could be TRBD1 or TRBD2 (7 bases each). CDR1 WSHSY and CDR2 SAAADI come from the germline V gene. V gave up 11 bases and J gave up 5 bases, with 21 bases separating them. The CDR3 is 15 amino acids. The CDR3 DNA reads TGCGCCTCCTGGGGGGGAGAACAGGGGACCGGGGAGCTGTTTTTT. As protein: CASWGGEQGTGELFF.

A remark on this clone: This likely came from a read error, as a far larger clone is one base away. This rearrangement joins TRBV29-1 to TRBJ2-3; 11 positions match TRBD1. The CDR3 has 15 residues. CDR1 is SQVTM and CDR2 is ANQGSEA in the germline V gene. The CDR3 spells CSVERGTGGSDTQCF. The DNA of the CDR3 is TGCAGCGTTGAAAGGGGGACAGGGGGTTCGGATACGCAGTGTTTT.

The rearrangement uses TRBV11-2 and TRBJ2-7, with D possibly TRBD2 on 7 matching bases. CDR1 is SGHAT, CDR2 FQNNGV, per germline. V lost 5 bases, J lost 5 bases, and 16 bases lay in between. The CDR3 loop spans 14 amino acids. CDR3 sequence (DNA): TGTGCCAGCAGCCGTGGGGGGGGCAGGGACGAGCAGTACTTC. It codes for CASSRGGGRDEQYF.

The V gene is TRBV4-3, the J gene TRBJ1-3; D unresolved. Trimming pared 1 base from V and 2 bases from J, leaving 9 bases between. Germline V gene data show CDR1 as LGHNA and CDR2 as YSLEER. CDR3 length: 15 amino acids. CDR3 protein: CASSQVIGTGNTIYF. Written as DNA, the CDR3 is TGCGCCAGCAGCCAAGTTATAGGGACTGGAAACACCATATATTTT.

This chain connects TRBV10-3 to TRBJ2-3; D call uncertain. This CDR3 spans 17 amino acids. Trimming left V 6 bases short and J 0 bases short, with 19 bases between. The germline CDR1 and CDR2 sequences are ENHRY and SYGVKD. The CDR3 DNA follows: TGTGCCATCAGCAGTGGGTTTGGCGAGTTCAGCACAGATACGCAGTATTTT. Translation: CAISSGFGEFSTDTQYF.